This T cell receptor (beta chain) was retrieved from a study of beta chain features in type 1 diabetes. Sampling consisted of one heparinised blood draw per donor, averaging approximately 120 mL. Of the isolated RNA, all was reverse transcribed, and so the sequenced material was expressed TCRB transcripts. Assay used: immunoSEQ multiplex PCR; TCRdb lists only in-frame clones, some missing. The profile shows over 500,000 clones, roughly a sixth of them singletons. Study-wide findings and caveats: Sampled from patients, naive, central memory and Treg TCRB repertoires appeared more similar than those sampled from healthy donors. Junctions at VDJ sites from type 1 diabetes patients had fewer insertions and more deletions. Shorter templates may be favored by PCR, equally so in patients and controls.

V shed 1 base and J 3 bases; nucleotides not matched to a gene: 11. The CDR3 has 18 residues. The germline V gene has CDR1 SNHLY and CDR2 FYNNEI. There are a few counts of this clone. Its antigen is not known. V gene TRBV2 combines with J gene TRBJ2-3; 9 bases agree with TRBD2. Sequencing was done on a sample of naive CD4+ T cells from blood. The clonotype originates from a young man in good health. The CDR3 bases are TGTGCCAGCAGTGAAGTTGCCCTTAGCGGGAGAGAAACAGATACGCAGTATTTT. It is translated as CASSEVALSGRETDTQYF.